A selection of T cell receptor beta chains follows, all from one sample in a study of blood T cell repertoires in COVID-19. The assay was immunoSEQ multiplex PCR, and TCRdb's table has in-frame clones only and misses some. The repertoire holds approximately 140,000 clones, with around 88% as singletons. The specimen sequenced was PBMCs or T cells enriched from blood (not recorded which). The source of these receptors is a woman aged 45-65 years who had recovered from COVID-19. The CDR3 runs from the conserved cysteine through the conserved F or W. A D gene is named only where the DNA matches it firmly. Clone sizes are given selectively: once, few, many, or a class where the clone is expanded.

d_gene: -
v_gene: TRBV5-1
j_gene: TRBJ1-3
abundance: few
CDR3nt: TGCGCCAGCAGCTTGGACAGCTCTGGAAACACCATATATTTT
CDR3aa: CASSLDSSGNTIYF

d_gene: TRBD2
v_gene: TRBV7-3
j_gene: TRBJ2-3
abundance: -
CDR3nt: TGTGCCAGCAGCTTAGCCGGACTAGGGACAGATACGCAGTATTTT
CDR3aa: CASSLAGLGTDTQYF

d_gene: TRBD1
v_gene: TRBV6-5
j_gene: TRBJ1-3
abundance: few
CDR3nt: TGTGCCAGCAGGGGGACAGCATCTTATGGAAACACCATATATTTT
CDR3aa: CASRGTASYGNTIYF

d_gene: TRBD1
v_gene: TRBV23-1
j_gene: TRBJ2-7
abundance: -
CDR3nt: TGCGCCAGCACAAGACAGGGAGACTGCGAGCAGTACTTC
CDR3aa: CASTRQGDCEQYF

d_gene: -
v_gene: TRBV5-6
j_gene: TRBJ1-2
abundance: once
CDR3nt: TGTGCCAGCAGCTTGGCAGGGAGGACTTCCTATGGCTACACCTTC
CDR3aa: CASSLAGRTSYGYTF

d_gene: -
v_gene: TRBV4-1
j_gene: TRBJ1-2
abundance: once
CDR3nt: TGCGCCAGCAGCCAAGATTCGCTTGGGGGGGATAACTATGGCTACACCTTC
CDR3aa: CASSQDSLGGDNYGYTF

d_gene: -
v_gene: TRBV3-1/TRBV3-2
j_gene: TRBJ2-7
abundance: -
CDR3nt: TGTGCCAGCAGCCTTGAGGGATACGAGCAGTACTTC
CDR3aa: CASSLEGYEQYF

d_gene: -
v_gene: TRBV11-2
j_gene: TRBJ1-4
abundance: -
CDR3nt: TGTGCCAGCAGCTTAATACCTACGCTGGGAGCAACTAATGAAAAACTGTTTTTT
CDR3aa: CASSLIPTLGATNEKLFF

d_gene: TRBD1
v_gene: TRBV5-1
j_gene: TRBJ2-7
abundance: -
CDR3nt: TGCGCCAGCACCGCTCCGGACAGGGACTACGAGCAGTACTTC
CDR3aa: CASTAPDRDYEQYF

d_gene: TRBD1
v_gene: TRBV5-1
j_gene: TRBJ1-1
abundance: -
CDR3nt: TGCGCCAGCAGCCCCCGGGACAGCCCGTATAGAAACACTGAAGCTTTCTTT
CDR3aa: CASSPRDSPYRNTEAFF

d_gene: -
v_gene: TRBV7-2
j_gene: TRBJ1-1
abundance: -
CDR3nt: TGTGCCAGCAGCTTAGCCCTGGGGGCAGTAAGCACTGAAGCTTTCTTT
CDR3aa: CASSLALGAVSTEAFF

d_gene: -
v_gene: TRBV4-3
j_gene: TRBJ1-1
abundance: -
CDR3nt: TGCGCCAGCAGCCAAGATATCGGGACTGAAGCTTTCTTT
CDR3aa: CASSQDIGTEAFF

d_gene: TRBD2
v_gene: TRBV10-3
j_gene: TRBJ2-7
abundance: -
CDR3nt: TGTGCCATCAGTGAGCCGGGACTAGCGGGGCTGGGAGAGCAGTACTTC
CDR3aa: CAISEPGLAGLGEQYF

d_gene: -
v_gene: TRBV29-1
j_gene: TRBJ1-1
abundance: -
CDR3nt: TGCAGCGTTGATGACAGTAGTACTGAAGCTTTCTTT
CDR3aa: CSVDDSSTEAFF

d_gene: -
v_gene: TRBV19
j_gene: TRBJ1-3
abundance: few
CDR3nt: TGTGCCAGTAGTGATTACTCCTCTGGCTCTGGAAACACCATATATTTT
CDR3aa: CASSDYSSGSGNTIYF

d_gene: -
v_gene: TRBV5-1
j_gene: TRBJ2-7
abundance: few
CDR3nt: TGCGCCAGCAGCACCGACAGGGCGGGGTCCTACGAGCAGTACTTC
CDR3aa: CASSTDRAGSYEQYF

d_gene: -
v_gene: TRBV5-1
j_gene: TRBJ2-1
abundance: -
CDR3nt: TGCGCCAGCAGCGGGAGGACGGGTAATGAACGGAGCTCCTACAATGAGCAGTTCTTC
CDR3aa: CASSGRTGNERSSYNEQFF

d_gene: -
v_gene: TRBV30
j_gene: TRBJ2-7
abundance: -
CDR3nt: TGTGCCTGGAGTGCCGACAGATACGAGCAGTACTTC
CDR3aa: CAWSADRYEQYF

d_gene: -
v_gene: TRBV2
j_gene: TRBJ1-1
abundance: -
CDR3nt: TGTGCCAGCAGTGAAGAGAAGGCTTCGGGAACTGAAGCTTTCTTT
CDR3aa: CASSEEKASGTEAFF

d_gene: -
v_gene: TRBV3-1/TRBV3-2
j_gene: TRBJ1-1
abundance: once
CDR3nt: TGTGCCAGCAGCCAAGCAGGGACTAAAAACACTGAAGCTTTCTTT
CDR3aa: CASSQAGTKNTEAFF

d_gene: TRBD1
v_gene: TRBV6-1
j_gene: TRBJ1-1
abundance: -
CDR3nt: TGTGCCAGCAGTGAAGACCGGGACAGTGAAGCTTTCTTT
CDR3aa: CASSEDRDSEAFF

d_gene: -
v_gene: TRBV5-1
j_gene: TRBJ1-1
abundance: -
CDR3nt: TGCGCCAGCAGCTTCCAGGGGATGGTCACTGAAGCTTTCTTT
CDR3aa: CASSFQGMVTEAFF

d_gene: TRBD1
v_gene: TRBV9
j_gene: TRBJ2-2
abundance: -
CDR3nt: TGTGCCAGCAGCGGACTACAGGGGGCGCCCGGGGAGCTGTTTTTT
CDR3aa: CASSGLQGAPGELFF

d_gene: TRBD2
v_gene: TRBV30
j_gene: TRBJ2-1
abundance: -
CDR3nt: TGTGCCTGGAGTGTAGCGGGGGGGCTCAATGAGCAGTTCTTC
CDR3aa: CAWSVAGGLNEQFF

d_gene: -
v_gene: TRBV2
j_gene: TRBJ1-4
abundance: few
CDR3nt: TGTGCCAGCACCAGGGCGCCTAATGAAAAACTGTTTTTT
CDR3aa: CASTRAPNEKLFF

d_gene: -
v_gene: TRBV7-2
j_gene: TRBJ1-1
abundance: -
CDR3nt: TGTGCCAGCAGCTCCAGGGGTGGTGACACTGAAGCTTTCTTT
CDR3aa: CASSSRGGDTEAFF

d_gene: -
v_gene: TRBV12-5
j_gene: TRBJ2-7
abundance: few
CDR3nt: TGTGCTAGTGGAATTGAGGCGGGGCTTGCCTACGAGCAGTACTTC
CDR3aa: CASGIEAGLAYEQYF

d_gene: -
v_gene: TRBV6-5
j_gene: TRBJ1-4
abundance: once
CDR3nt: TGTGCCAGCAGCAGTACAGAGATTAATGAAAAACTGTTTTTT
CDR3aa: CASSSTEINEKLFF

d_gene: TRBD1
v_gene: TRBV3-1/TRBV3-2
j_gene: TRBJ1-3
abundance: -
CDR3nt: TGTGCCAGCAGCCAAAAAACAGGGGCCGGAAACACCATATATTTT
CDR3aa: CASSQKTGAGNTIYF

d_gene: -
v_gene: TRBV3-1/TRBV3-2
j_gene: TRBJ1-4
abundance: -
CDR3nt: TGTGCCAGCAGCCAAGATTTTTCGTTGGGGGGAGCTTTGGGAAAACTGTTTTTT
CDR3aa: CASSQDFSLGGALGKLFF

d_gene: -
v_gene: TRBV3-1/TRBV3-2
j_gene: TRBJ1-2
abundance: -
CDR3nt: TGTGCCAGCAGCCAAGAGTTGCAGGGTCAGTATGGCTACACCTTC
CDR3aa: CASSQELQGQYGYTF

d_gene: -
v_gene: TRBV27
j_gene: TRBJ1-6
abundance: -
CDR3nt: TGTGCCAGCAGTTTAAGGGGTCTTAATTCACCCCTCCACTTT
CDR3aa: CASSLRGLNSPLHF

d_gene: -
v_gene: TRBV5-4
j_gene: TRBJ1-3
abundance: -
CDR3nt: TGTGCCAGCAGCTTGTGGGGGGCTGGAAACACCATATATTTT
CDR3aa: CASSLWGAGNTIYF

d_gene: TRBD1
v_gene: TRBV5-4
j_gene: TRBJ2-5
abundance: -
CDR3nt: TGTGCCAGCAGCTTCCGGGACAGGGAAAAGACCCAGTACTTC
CDR3aa: CASSFRDREKTQYF

d_gene: -
v_gene: TRBV5-1
j_gene: TRBJ2-7
abundance: -
CDR3nt: TGCGCCAGCAGCTTAAGTCGTTTAGAGTACGAGCAGTACTTC
CDR3aa: CASSLSRLEYEQYF

d_gene: -
v_gene: TRBV5-1
j_gene: TRBJ1-1
abundance: once
CDR3nt: TGCGCCAGCAGCCTTAACGGTTACGCGAACACTGAAGCTTTCTTT
CDR3aa: CASSLNGYANTEAFF

d_gene: TRBD1
v_gene: TRBV30
j_gene: TRBJ1-5
abundance: -
CDR3nt: TGTGCCTGGAGTACCGGGACAGGGGGCAGTCAGCCCCAGCATTTT
CDR3aa: CAWSTGTGGSQPQHF

d_gene: -
v_gene: TRBV6-5
j_gene: TRBJ1-1
abundance: -
CDR3nt: TGTGCCAGCAGTCCCGGGGGGGTGAACACTGAAGCTTTCTTT
CDR3aa: CASSPGGVNTEAFF

d_gene: TRBD1
v_gene: TRBV20-1
j_gene: TRBJ2-1
abundance: -
CDR3nt: TGCAGTGCTAGTGATCCGGACAGGGAATCCTACAATGAGCAGTTCTTC
CDR3aa: CSASDPDRESYNEQFF

d_gene: -
v_gene: TRBV12-3/TRBV12-4
j_gene: TRBJ1-1
abundance: -
CDR3nt: TGTGCCAGCAGTTTTGATAGGAACACTGAAGCTTTCTTT
CDR3aa: CASSFDRNTEAFF

d_gene: TRBD1
v_gene: TRBV5-6
j_gene: TRBJ2-5
abundance: -
CDR3nt: TGTGCCAGCTCTGACAGGGTTGCGGAGACCCAGTACTTC
CDR3aa: CASSDRVAETQYF

d_gene: -
v_gene: TRBV7-9
j_gene: TRBJ2-5
abundance: -
CDR3nt: TGTGCCAGCAGCTTAGCGGCTTCCATGGGGGGACAAGAGACCCAGTACTTC
CDR3aa: CASSLAASMGGQETQYF

d_gene: TRBD2
v_gene: TRBV24-1
j_gene: TRBJ2-2
abundance: -
CDR3nt: TGTGCCACCGCTTTGCGGGGGGGCACCGGGGAGCTGTTTTTT
CDR3aa: CATALRGGTGELFF

d_gene: TRBD1
v_gene: TRBV18
j_gene: TRBJ1-3
abundance: -
CDR3nt: TGTGCCAGCTCACCAGGAATGCGGACAGGGCGTGGAAACACCATATATTTT
CDR3aa: CASSPGMRTGRGNTIYF

d_gene: TRBD1
v_gene: TRBV3-1/TRBV3-2
j_gene: TRBJ1-6
abundance: -
CDR3nt: TGTGCCAGCAGCCAAGATGGGACAGGGTACAATTCACCCCTCCACTTT
CDR3aa: CASSQDGTGYNSPLHF

d_gene: -
v_gene: TRBV7-2
j_gene: TRBJ1-1
abundance: -
CDR3nt: TGTGCCAGCAGCTCGGACCCCAGGGGTGAAGCTTTCTTT
CDR3aa: CASSSDPRGEAFF

d_gene: TRBD2
v_gene: TRBV6-2/TRBV6-3
j_gene: TRBJ2-5
abundance: -
CDR3nt: TGTGCCAGCAGTTACGCGGGTAGCGGGGGGCAAGAGACCCAGTACTTC
CDR3aa: CASSYAGSGGQETQYF

d_gene: -
v_gene: TRBV5-1
j_gene: TRBJ2-7
abundance: few
CDR3nt: TGCGCCAGCAGCTTGGGAGGCTACGAGCAGTACTTC
CDR3aa: CASSLGGYEQYF

d_gene: -
v_gene: TRBV19
j_gene: TRBJ1-1
abundance: -
CDR3nt: TGTGCCAGTAGGTGGGAGGGTGGGAACACTGAAGCTTTCTTT
CDR3aa: CASRWEGGNTEAFF